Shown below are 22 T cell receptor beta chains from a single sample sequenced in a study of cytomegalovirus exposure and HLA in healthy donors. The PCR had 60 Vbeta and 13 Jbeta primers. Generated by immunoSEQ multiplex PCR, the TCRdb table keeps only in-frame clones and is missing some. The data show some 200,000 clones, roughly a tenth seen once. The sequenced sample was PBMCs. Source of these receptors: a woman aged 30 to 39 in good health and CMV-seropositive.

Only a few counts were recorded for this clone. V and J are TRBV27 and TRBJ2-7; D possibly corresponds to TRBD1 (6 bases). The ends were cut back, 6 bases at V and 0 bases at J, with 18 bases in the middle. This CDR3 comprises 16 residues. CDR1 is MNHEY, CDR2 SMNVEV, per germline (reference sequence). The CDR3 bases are TGTGCCAGCAGAACGTACAGGGCCTTGAGCTCCTACGAGCAGTACTTC. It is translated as CASRTYRALSSYEQYF.

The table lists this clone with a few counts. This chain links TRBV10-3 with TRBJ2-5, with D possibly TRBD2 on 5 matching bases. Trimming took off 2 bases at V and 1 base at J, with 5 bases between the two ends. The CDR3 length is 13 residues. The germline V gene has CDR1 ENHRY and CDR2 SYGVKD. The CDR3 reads CAISERGQETQYF. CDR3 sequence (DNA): TGTGCCATCAGTGAGCGGGGCCAAGAGACCCAGTACTTC.

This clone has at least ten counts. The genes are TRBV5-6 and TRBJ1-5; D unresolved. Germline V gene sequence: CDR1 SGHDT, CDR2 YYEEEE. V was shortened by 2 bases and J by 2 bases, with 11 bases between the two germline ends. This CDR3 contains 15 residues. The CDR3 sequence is CASSFWQRRNQPQHF. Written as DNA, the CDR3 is TGTGCCAGCAGCTTTTGGCAGAGGCGCAATCAGCCCCAGCATTTT.

CDR3 residues: CATSTRLAGFDEQYF. The DNA of the CDR3 is TGTGCCACCAGCACCAGACTAGCGGGGTTTGACGAGCAGTACTTC. The rearrangement uses TRBV15 and TRBJ2-7; 11 bases line up with TRBD2. This CDR3 comprises 15 residues. The germline V gene has CDR1 LNHNV and CDR2 YYDKDF (reference sequence). V shed 4 bases, J shed 5 bases, and the junction held 7 bases outside the gene matches.

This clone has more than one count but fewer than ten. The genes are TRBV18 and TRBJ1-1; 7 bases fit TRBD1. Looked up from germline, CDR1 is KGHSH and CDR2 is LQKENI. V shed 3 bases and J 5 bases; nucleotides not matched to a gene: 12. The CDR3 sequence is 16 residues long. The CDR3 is CASSPWMRGQRTEAFF. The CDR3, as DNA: TGTGCCAGCTCACCCTGGATGAGGGGGCAAAGGACTGAAGCTTTCTTT.

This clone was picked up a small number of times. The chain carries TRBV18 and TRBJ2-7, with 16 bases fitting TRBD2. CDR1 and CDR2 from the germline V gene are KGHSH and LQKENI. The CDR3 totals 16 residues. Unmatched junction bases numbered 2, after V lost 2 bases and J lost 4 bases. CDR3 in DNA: TGTGCCAGCTCACCAGGGACTAGCGGGAGGGGTTACGAGCAGTACTTC. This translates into CASSPGTSGRGYEQYF.

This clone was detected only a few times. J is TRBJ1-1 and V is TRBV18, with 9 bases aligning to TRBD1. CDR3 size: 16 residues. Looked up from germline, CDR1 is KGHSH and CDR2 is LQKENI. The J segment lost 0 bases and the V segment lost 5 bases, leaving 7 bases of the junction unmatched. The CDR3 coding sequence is TGTGCCAGCTCATCCGGGACAGGGTCTTTGAACACTGAAGCTTTCTTT. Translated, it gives CASSSGTGSLNTEAFF. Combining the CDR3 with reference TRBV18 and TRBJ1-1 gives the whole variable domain NAGVMQNPRHLVRRRGQEARLRCSPMKGHSHVYWYRQLPEEGLKFMVYLQKENIIDESGMPKERFSAEFPKEGPSILRIQQVVRGDSAAYFCASSSGTGSLNTEAFFGQGTRLTVV.

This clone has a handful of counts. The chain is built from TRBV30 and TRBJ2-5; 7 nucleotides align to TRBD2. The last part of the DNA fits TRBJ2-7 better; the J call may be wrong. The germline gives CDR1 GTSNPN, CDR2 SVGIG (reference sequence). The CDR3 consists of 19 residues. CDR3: CAWSVNPWEGTSSSYEQYF. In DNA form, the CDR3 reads TGTGCCTGGAGTGTAAACCCGTGGGAGGGGACTTCGAGCTCCTACGAGCAGTACTTC.

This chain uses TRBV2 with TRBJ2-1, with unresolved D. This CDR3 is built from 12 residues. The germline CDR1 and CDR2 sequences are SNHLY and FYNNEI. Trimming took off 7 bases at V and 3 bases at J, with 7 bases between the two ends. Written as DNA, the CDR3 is TGTGCCAGCACTAGGATCTACAATGAGCAGTTCTTC. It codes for CASTRIYNEQFF.

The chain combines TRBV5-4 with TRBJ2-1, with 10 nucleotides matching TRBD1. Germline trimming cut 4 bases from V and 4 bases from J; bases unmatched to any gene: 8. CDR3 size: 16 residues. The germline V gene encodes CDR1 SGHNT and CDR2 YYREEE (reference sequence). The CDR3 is CASSPQGTGAYNEQFF. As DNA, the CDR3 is TGTGCCAGCAGCCCACAAGGGACAGGGGCTTACAATGAGCAGTTCTTC.

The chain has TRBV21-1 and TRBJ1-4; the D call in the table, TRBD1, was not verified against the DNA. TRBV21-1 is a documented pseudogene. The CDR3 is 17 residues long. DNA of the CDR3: TGTGCCAGCAGCCCAAAGAGGGAGGACAGGGCTAATGAAAAACTGTTTTTT. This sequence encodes CASSPKREDRANEKLFF.

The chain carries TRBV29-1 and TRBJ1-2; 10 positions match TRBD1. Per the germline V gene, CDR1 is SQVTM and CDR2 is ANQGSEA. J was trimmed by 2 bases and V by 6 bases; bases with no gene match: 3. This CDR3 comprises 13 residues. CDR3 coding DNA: TGCAGCGTCTCGGGACAGGGGAACTATGGCTACACCTTC. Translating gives CSVSGQGNYGYTF.

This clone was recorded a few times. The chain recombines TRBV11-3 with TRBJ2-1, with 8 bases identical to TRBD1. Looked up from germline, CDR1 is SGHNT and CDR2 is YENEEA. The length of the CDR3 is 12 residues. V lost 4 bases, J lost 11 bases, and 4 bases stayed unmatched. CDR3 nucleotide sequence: TGTGCCAGCAGCTCGACAGGGGTTCAGCAGTTCTTC. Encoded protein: CASSSTGVQQFF.

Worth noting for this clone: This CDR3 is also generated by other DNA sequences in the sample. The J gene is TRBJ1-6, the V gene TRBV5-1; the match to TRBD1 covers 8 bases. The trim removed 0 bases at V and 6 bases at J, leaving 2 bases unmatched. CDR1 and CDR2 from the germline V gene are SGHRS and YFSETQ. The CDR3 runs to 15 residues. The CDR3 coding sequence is TGCGCCAGCAGCTTGGGTACAGGGGGTAATTCACCCCTCCACTTT. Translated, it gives CASSLGTGGNSPLHF.

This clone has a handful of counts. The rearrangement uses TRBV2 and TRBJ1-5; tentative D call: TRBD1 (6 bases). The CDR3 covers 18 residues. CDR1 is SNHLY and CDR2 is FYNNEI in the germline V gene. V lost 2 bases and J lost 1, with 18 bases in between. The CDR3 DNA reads TGTGCCAGCAGTGAATTGGGAGACGGGGACAAGAGCAATCAGCCCCAGCATTTT. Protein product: CASSELGDGDKSNQPQHF.

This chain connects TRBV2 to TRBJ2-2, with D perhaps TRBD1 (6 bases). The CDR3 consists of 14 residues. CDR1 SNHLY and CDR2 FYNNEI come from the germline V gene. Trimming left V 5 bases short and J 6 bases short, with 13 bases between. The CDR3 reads CASSLTGHAGELFF. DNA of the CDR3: TGTGCCAGCAGTTTGACAGGCCACGCCGGGGAGCTGTTTTTT.

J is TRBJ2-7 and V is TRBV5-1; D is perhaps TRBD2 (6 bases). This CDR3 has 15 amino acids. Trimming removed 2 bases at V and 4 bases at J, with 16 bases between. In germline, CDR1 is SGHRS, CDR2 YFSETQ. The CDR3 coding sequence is TGCGCCAGCAGCTTAAAGCGGGCCCTTCATTACGAGCAGTACTTC. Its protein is CASSLKRALHYEQYF.

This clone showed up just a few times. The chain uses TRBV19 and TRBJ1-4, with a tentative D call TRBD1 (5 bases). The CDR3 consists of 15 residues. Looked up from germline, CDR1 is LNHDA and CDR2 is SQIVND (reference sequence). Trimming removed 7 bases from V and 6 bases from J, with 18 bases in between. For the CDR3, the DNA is TGTGCCAGTACCCTGAACGGGCCGGGGGATGAAAAACTGTTTTTT. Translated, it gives CASTLNGPGDEKLFF. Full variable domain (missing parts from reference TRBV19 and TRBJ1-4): DGGITQSPKYLFRKEGQNVTLSCEQNLNHDAMYWYRQDPGQGLRLIYYSQIVNDFQKGDIAEGYSVSREKKESFPLTVTSAQKNPTAFYLCASTLNGPGDEKLFFGSGTQLSVL.

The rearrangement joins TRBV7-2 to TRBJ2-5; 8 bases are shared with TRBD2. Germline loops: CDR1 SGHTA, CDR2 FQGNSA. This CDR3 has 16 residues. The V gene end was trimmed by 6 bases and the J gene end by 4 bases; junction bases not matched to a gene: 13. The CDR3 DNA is TGTGCCAGCAGGTCGATCGGGACTAGAGGTAGAGAGACCCAGTACTTC. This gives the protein CASRSIGTRGRETQYF.

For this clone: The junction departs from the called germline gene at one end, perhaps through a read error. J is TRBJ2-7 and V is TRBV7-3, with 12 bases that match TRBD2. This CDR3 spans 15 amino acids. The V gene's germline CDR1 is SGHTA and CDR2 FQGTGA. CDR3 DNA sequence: TGTGCCAGCAGCCCCGGGACTAGCGGGTTCTACGAGCAGTCCTTC. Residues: CASSPGTSGFYEQSF.

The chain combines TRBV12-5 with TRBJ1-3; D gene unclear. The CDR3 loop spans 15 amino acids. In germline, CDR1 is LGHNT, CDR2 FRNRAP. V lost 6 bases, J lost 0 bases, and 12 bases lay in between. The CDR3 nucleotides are TGTGCTAGTGGAGTTTATGGAGGCTCTGGAAACACCATATATTTT. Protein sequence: CASGVYGGSGNTIYF.

The CDR3 loop reads CASSESNNEQFF. In DNA form, the CDR3 reads TGCGCCAGCAGTGAAAGCAACAATGAGCAGTTCTTC. The rearrangement links TRBV10-2 to TRBJ2-1; D is unresolved. V dropped 3 bases and J dropped 5 bases, with 5 bases sitting between them. From germline, CDR1 is WSHSY and CDR2 SAAADI. The CDR3 totals 12 residues.